A selection of T cell receptor beta chains follows, all from one sample in a study of blood T cell repertoires in COVID-19. Sequencing was performed with immunoSEQ multiplex PCR; in TCRdb, only in-frame clones are kept and a portion is missing. Of 150,000 to 200,000 clones in the sample, around 80% were seen once. Sequenced: peripheral blood. The receptor set was obtained from a woman at least 80 years old with active or convalescent COVID-19. The CDR3 runs from the conserved cysteine through the conserved F or W. The order of the fields is J gene, V gene, D gene, clone size, CDR3 protein, CDR3 DNA. D genes are given only for firm matches. Only part of the rows carry a size: once, few, many, or a class if the clone is expanded.

TRBJ1-2	TRBV27	TRBD1	NA	CASSRDRVYGYTF	TGTGCCAGCAGTAGGGACAGGGTGTATGGCTACACCTTC
TRBJ1-2	TRBV3-1/TRBV3-2	NA	NA	CASSQRDRDSSLDGYTF	TGTGCCAGCAGCCAAAGGGACCGGGACTCCAGCCTGGATGGCTACACCTTC
TRBJ1-1	TRBV5-6	NA	NA	CASSLDSPVDAEAFF	TGTGCCAGCAGCTTGGACAGCCCCGTTGACGCTGAAGCTTTCTTT
TRBJ1-4	TRBV2	NA	few	CASSEQAASNEKLFF	TGTGCCAGCAGTGAACAGGCAGCTTCTAATGAAAAACTGTTTTTT
TRBJ1-6	TRBV10-1	NA	few	CASSPGQNNSPLHF	TGCGCCAGCAGCCCGGGACAAAATAATTCACCCCTCCACTTT
TRBJ1-2	TRBV5-1	NA	NA	CASSVQAREGGYTF	TGCGCCAGCAGCGTGCAGGCTAGGGAGGGTGGCTACACCTTC
TRBJ2-7	TRBV6-2/TRBV6-3	TRBD1	NA	CASSYPGTGRDEQYF	TGTGCCAGCAGTTACCCAGGGACAGGGAGAGACGAGCAGTACTTC
TRBJ1-2	TRBV7-8	NA	NA	CASSLVRGGYTF	TGTGCCAGCAGCTTAGTCAGGGGTGGCTACACCTTC
TRBJ1-2	TRBV19	TRBD1	NA	CASSQQGVGGYTF	TGTGCCAGTAGCCAACAGGGGGTTGGTGGCTACACCTTC
TRBJ2-6	TRBV18	NA	NA	CASSPQISGANVLTF	TGTGCCAGCTCACCGCAGATCTCTGGGGCCAACGTCCTGACTTTC
TRBJ2-7	TRBV5-1	NA	NA	CASSLGAGVSYEQYF	TGCGCCAGCAGCTTGGGGGCAGGGGTCTCCTACGAGCAGTACTTC
TRBJ2-7	TRBV19	NA	NA	CASSNREGYEQYF	TGTGCCAGTAGCAACAGGGAAGGATACGAGCAGTACTTC
TRBJ1-1	TRBV5-5	NA	NA	CASSTLWGGTEAFF	TGTGCCAGCAGCACCTTATGGGGGGGCACTGAAGCTTTCTTT
TRBJ1-2	TRBV7-8	NA	NA	CASSLQGNYGYTF	TGTGCCAGCAGCTTACAGGGGAACTATGGCTACACCTTC
TRBJ2-6	TRBV9	NA	few	CASSAPGSSGANVLTF	TGTGCCAGCAGCGCTCCGGGATCCTCTGGGGCCAACGTCCTGACTTTC
TRBJ2-3	TRBV6-5	TRBD1	NA	CASSLRQGAVDTQYF	TGTGCCAGCAGCCTCCGACAGGGGGCTGTAGATACGCAGTATTTT
TRBJ1-1	TRBV10-3	NA	NA	CAISANLNTEAFF	TGTGCCATCAGTGCGAACCTAAACACTGAAGCTTTCTTT
TRBJ1-2	TRBV5-1	TRBD1	NA	CASSSDRSSNGYTF	TGCGCCAGCAGCTCGGACAGGTCCTCCAATGGCTACACCTTC
TRBJ1-2	TRBV5-6	NA	NA	CASSLQGEFGYTF	TGTGCCAGCAGCTTACAGGGTGAATTTGGCTACACCTTC
TRBJ1-6	TRBV5-4	TRBD1	NA	CASSLQGEGSPLHF	TGTGCCAGCAGCTTACAGGGGGAGGGTTCACCCCTCCACTTT
TRBJ1-3	TRBV12-5	NA	NA	CASGLAELRNTIYF	TGTGCTAGTGGACTGGCGGAGCTCCGAAACACCATATATTTT
TRBJ1-3	TRBV6-6	NA	NA	CASSGKAGNTIYF	TGTGCCAGCTCAGGGAAGGCTGGAAACACCATATATTTT
TRBJ1-2	TRBV18	NA	once	CASSPGLAYGYTF	TGTGCCAGCTCACCGGGGCTCGCCTATGGCTACACCTTC
TRBJ1-2	TRBV6-5	TRBD1	NA	CASGQGARGYGYTF	TGTGCCAGCGGCCAGGGGGCGCGAGGCTATGGCTACACCTTC
TRBJ2-1	TRBV3-1/TRBV3-2	TRBD2	NA	CASSQDERGSSYNEQFF	TGTGCCAGCAGCCAAGATGAGCGGGGAAGCTCCTACAATGAGCAGTTCTTC
TRBJ2-3	TRBV5-4	NA	NA	CASSLGQRSTDTQYF	TGTGCCAGCAGCCTGGGACAAAGAAGCACAGATACGCAGTATTTT
TRBJ1-3	TRBV19	NA	NA	CASSMSDSGNTIYF	TGTGCCAGTAGTATGTCAGACTCTGGAAACACCATATATTTT